This T cell receptor beta chain was observed in a study of lymphopenia after photon versus proton radiotherapy. Trimming took 1 base from V and 2 from J, leaving 7 bases between them. CDR3 length: 13 residues. Germline V CDR1 and CDR2: SGHDT, YYEEEE. Generated by immunoSEQ multiplex PCR, the TCRdb table keeps only in-frame clones and is missing some. The data show 60,000 or so clones, approximately 84% seen once. The genes are TRBV5-6 and TRBJ2-7, with D hard to call. The sequence was collected from a man aged 40-49 years with gastric cancer. Sequencing used peripheral blood, obtained from a patient treated with photon-based radiotherapy. The CDR3 DNA sequence: TGTGCCAGCAGCTTGCAGGTCCCCTACGAGCAGTACTTC. This gives the protein CASSLQVPYEQYF.